The subject of this entry is one TCR beta chain. Its cognate antigen is unknown. The data were taken from a study of chemoradiotherapy in HPV16-positive cancers. Study results and limitations: For HPV16-positive patients, expanding HPV-responsive T cells associated with longer recurrence-free survival. The functional HPV-specific definition rests on just a couple of HPV16-positive patients.

The germline CDR1 and CDR2 sequences are SNHLY and FYNNEI. The CDR3 has 16 residues. The V segment lost 8 bases and the J segment 5 bases; nucleotides outside the gene matches: 12. Using immunoSEQ multiplex PCR, the repertoire was profiled, and TCRdb retains in-frame clones only, with some absent. The sample consists of roughly 19,000 clones, approximately 83% of them appearing once. The J gene is TRBJ2-2, the V gene TRBV2, with 9 bases that match TRBD2. The specimen comprised blood, sampled from a patient who underwent chemoradiotherapy. The TCR was taken from a human donor with HPV-associated anogenital cancer. The CDR3 DNA is TGTGCCAGCCGGGCTACGGTAGCGGGGGAAACCGGGGAGCTGTTTTTT. This gives the protein CASRATVAGETGELFF.